This entry concerns a single TCR beta chain. The junction shows a germline mismatch at one end, possibly a read error. This sample is drawn from a study of T cell responses to AZD1222 COVID-19 vaccine. Clones were sequenced by immunoSEQ multiplex PCR, and TCRdb holds only the in-frame ones, with some missing. The sample lists some 120,000 clones; over 70% were seen once. Germline V gives CDR1 WNHNN, CDR2 SYGVQD (reference sequence). The CDR3 has 17 residues. This TCR was sampled from an adult in good health. The sample in question was peripheral blood, obtained on day 0 of AZD1222 vaccination. This chain joins TRBV10-1 and TRBJ2-7; 11 bases match TRBD2. The CDR3 region has the DNA TGCGCCCGCAGTGGGGGGGGCCTAGCGGGAGGCACCTACGAGCAGTACTTC. It translates to CARSGGGLAGGTYEQYF.